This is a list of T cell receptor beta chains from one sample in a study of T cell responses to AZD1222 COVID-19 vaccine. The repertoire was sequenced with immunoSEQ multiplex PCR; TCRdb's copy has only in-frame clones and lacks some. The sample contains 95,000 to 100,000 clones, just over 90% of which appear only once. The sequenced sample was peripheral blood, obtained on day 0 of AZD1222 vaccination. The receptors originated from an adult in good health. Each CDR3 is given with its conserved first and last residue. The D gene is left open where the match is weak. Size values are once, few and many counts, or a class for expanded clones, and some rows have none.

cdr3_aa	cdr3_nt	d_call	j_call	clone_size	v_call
CASQYQGEQFF	TGTGCCAGCCAGTATCAAGGTGAGCAGTTCTTC	.	TRBJ2-1	once	TRBV6-6
CASSTRAVGITEAFF	TGTGCCAGCAGCACGAGGGCGGTGGGGATCACTGAAGCTTTCTTT	.	TRBJ1-1	.	TRBV9
CASEQTGTGNTIYF	TGCGCCAGCGAGCAGACAGGGACTGGAAACACCATATATTTT	TRBD1	TRBJ1-3	.	TRBV10-2
CASSVERGGNSPLHF	TGTGCCAGCAGCGTAGAGAGAGGGGGGAATTCACCCCTCCACTTT	.	TRBJ1-6	.	TRBV9
CSVGPRSSYEQYF	TGCAGCGTTGGGCCAAGAAGCTCCTACGAGCAGTACTTC	.	TRBJ2-7	.	TRBV29-1
CAWSPPGRHNEQFF	TGTGCCTGGAGTCCACCGGGACGGCACAATGAGCAGTTCTTC	.	TRBJ2-1	.	TRBV30
CASSLYSGKNTEAFF	TGCGCCAGCAGCTTGTATTCAGGAAAGAACACTGAAGCTTTCTTT	.	TRBJ1-1	.	TRBV5-1
CAIKAGGDEQFF	TGTGCCATCAAGGCAGGGGGAGATGAGCAGTTCTTC	TRBD1	TRBJ2-1	.	TRBV10-3
CASSGYGNTEAFF	TGTGCCAGCAGCGGCTACGGGAACACTGAAGCTTTCTTT	.	TRBJ1-1	.	TRBV6-5
CASSLLGPPNSPLHF	TGTGCCAGCAGTTTATTAGGGCCCCCTAATTCACCCCTCCACTTT	.	TRBJ1-6	.	TRBV27